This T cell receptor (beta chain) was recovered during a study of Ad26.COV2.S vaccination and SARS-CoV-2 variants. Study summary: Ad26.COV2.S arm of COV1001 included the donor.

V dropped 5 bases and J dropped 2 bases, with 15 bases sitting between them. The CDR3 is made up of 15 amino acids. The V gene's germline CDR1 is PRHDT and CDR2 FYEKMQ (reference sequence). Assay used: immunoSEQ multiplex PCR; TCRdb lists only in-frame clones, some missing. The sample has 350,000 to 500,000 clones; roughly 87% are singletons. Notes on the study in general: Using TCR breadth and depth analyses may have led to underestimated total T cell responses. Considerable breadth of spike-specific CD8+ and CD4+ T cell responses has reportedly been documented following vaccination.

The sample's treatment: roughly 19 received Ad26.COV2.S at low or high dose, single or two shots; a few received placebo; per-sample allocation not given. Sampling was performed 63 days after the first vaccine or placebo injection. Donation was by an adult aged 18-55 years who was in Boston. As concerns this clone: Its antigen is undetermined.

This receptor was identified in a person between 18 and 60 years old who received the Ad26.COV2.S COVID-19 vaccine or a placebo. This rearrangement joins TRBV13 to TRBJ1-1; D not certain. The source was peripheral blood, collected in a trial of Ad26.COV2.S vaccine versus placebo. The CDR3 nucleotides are TGTGCCAGCAGCGCCTCACCCCACAGTAACACTGAAGCTTTCTTT. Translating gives CASSASPHSNTEAFF.